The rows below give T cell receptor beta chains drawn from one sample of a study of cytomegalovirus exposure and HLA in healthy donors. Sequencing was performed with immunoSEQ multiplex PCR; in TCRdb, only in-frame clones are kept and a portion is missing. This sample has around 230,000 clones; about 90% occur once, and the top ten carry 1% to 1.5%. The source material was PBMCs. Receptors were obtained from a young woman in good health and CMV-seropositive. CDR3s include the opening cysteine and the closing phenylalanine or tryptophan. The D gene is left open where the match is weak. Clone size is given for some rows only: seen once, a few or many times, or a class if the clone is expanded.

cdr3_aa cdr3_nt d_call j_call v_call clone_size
CASSSNRNVGGYTF TGTGCCAGTAGTTCAAACAGGAATGTGGGTGGCTACACCTTC - TRBJ1-2 TRBV19 once
CASRPLGEAGNYGYTF TGTGCCAGCAGACCCCTCGGGGAGGCTGGAAACTATGGCTACACCTTC - TRBJ1-2 TRBV27 -
CASSSPRGAGGLDTQYF TGTGCCAGCAGTTCCCCGCGGGGAGCGGGAGGTCTGGATACGCAGTATTTT TRBD2 TRBJ2-3 TRBV28 once
CASSEGTGLRETQYF TGTGCCAGCTCTGAGGGGACAGGGCTGAGGGAGACCCAGTACTTC TRBD1 TRBJ2-5 TRBV18 -
CASSLTGINEKLFF TGTGCCAGCAGCTTGACAGGGATTAATGAAAAACTGTTTTTT TRBD1 TRBJ1-4 TRBV7-9 -
CATSRERRDNYGYTF TGTGCCACCAGCAGAGAACGGCGGGATAACTATGGCTACACCTTC - TRBJ1-2 TRBV15 few
CASSVPPTGYNEQFF TGTGCCAGCAGCGTCCCCCCGACAGGGTACAATGAGCAGTTCTTC TRBD1 TRBJ2-1 TRBV5-4 once
CATSSRPTGLEDEQFF TGTGCCACCAGCAGCCGACCGACCGGACTAGAGGATGAGCAGTTCTTC TRBD2 TRBJ2-1 TRBV15 -
CASRSRANHEQYF TGTGCCAGCAGGTCGAGGGCGAATCACGAGCAGTACTTC - TRBJ2-7 TRBV6-1 -
CASSFAGRDQPQHF TGTGCCAGCAGCTTCGCCGGGAGAGATCAGCCCCAGCATTTT - TRBJ1-5 TRBV7-8 few
CASTPTGAHGYTF TGTGCCAGTACACCGACAGGGGCCCATGGCTACACCTTC TRBD1 TRBJ1-2 TRBV19 -
CASSDAGEREQYF TGTGCCAGCAGTGACGCGGGAGAACGTGAGCAGTACTTC TRBD2 TRBJ2-7 TRBV6-1 -
CASSLWLAGVNTGELFF TGCGCCAGCAGCTTGTGGCTAGCGGGAGTGAACACCGGGGAGCTGTTTTTT TRBD2 TRBJ2-2 TRBV5-1 -
CASSYTGVTGNTIYF TGTGCCAGCAGTTACACAGGGGTTACTGGAAACACCATATATTTT TRBD1 TRBJ1-3 TRBV6-6 -
CASSYEGLYGYTF TGTGCCAGCAGTTACGAGGGTCTCTATGGCTACACCTTC - TRBJ1-2 TRBV6-6 few
CASRSPQDEQFF TGTGCCAGCAGATCTCCACAAGATGAGCAGTTCTTC - TRBJ2-1 TRBV2 -
CASSLGQGGPGELFF TGTGCCAGCAGCCTAGGACAGGGCGGGCCCGGGGAGCTGTTTTTT TRBD1 TRBJ2-2 TRBV11-2 -
CASSMGGQGNQPQHF TGTGCCAGTAGTATGGGGGGACAGGGCAATCAGCCCCAGCATTTT TRBD1 TRBJ1-5 TRBV19 -
CASSPQGSGANVLTF TGTGCCAGCAGCCCCCAGGGGTCTGGGGCCAACGTCCTGACTTTC - TRBJ2-6 TRBV7-2 -
CASSSSLSGTYNEQFF TGTGCCAGCAGCTCCTCCCTGAGCGGTACCTACAATGAGCAGTTCTTC - TRBJ2-1 TRBV5-4 once
CASRTIGGPLSGANVLTF TGTGCCAGCAGAACTATAGGGGGCCCGCTCTCTGGGGCCAACGTCCTGACTTTC TRBD1 TRBJ2-6 TRBV28 -
CASKSSGTSSYEQYF TGTGCCAGCAAGTCTAGCGGGACGAGCTCCTACGAGCAGTACTTC TRBD2 TRBJ2-7 TRBV6-5 -
CASSLGDREDGYTF TGTGCCAGCAGTTTGGGGGACAGGGAGGATGGCTACACCTTC TRBD1 TRBJ1-2 TRBV28 once
CASRERFGVDQPQHF TGTGCCAGCAGGGAGAGATTTGGTGTCGATCAGCCCCAGCATTTT - TRBJ1-5 TRBV27 -
CASSLAATDTQYF TGTGCCAGCAGCTTAGCGGCAACAGATACGCAGTATTTT - TRBJ2-3 TRBV7-9 -
CASSFQRGSNQPQHF TGTGCCAGCAGTTTTCAAAGGGGGAGCAATCAGCCCCAGCATTTT - TRBJ1-5 TRBV28 once
CAWSGIGGAAGTEAFF TGTGCCTGGAGTGGGATAGGCGGAGCGGCGGGCACTGAAGCTTTCTTT - TRBJ1-1 TRBV30 -
CASSSVKNTQYF TGTGCCAGCAGCTCCGTTAAAAATACGCAGTATTTT - TRBJ2-3 TRBV7-6 -
CASSSATGKGYTF TGTGCCAGCAGCTCGGCGACAGGGAAGGGCTACACCTTC TRBD1 TRBJ1-2 TRBV5-4 -
CATRHLAGETQYF TGTGCCACTAGGCATCTTGCGGGGGAGACCCAGTACTTC - TRBJ2-5 TRBV10-3 -
CASTGFSEGLDNYGYTF TGTGCCAGCACCGGGTTCTCTGAAGGTCTGGATAACTATGGCTACACCTTC - TRBJ1-2 TRBV2 -
CASSSDMAYEQYF TGTGCCAGCAGCTCGGACATGGCCTACGAGCAGTACTTC - TRBJ2-7 TRBV5-4 few
CASSSSDRGRLSYEQYF TGTGCCAGCAGCTCCTCCGACAGGGGCCGGCTCTCCTACGAGCAGTACTTC TRBD1 TRBJ2-7 TRBV7-9 -
CASSQVASSTNTDTQYF TGCGCCAGCAGCCAAGTAGCTAGCAGCACAAACACAGATACGCAGTATTTT - TRBJ2-3 TRBV4-1 -
CASNRADTQYF TGCGCCAGCAACAGGGCTGACACGCAGTATTTT - TRBJ2-3 TRBV23-1 -
CASSPGQNEAFF TGTGCCAGCAGCCCGGGACAGAATGAAGCTTTCTTT TRBD1 TRBJ1-1 TRBV6-5 -
CASSSGQESQPQHF TGTGCCAGCAGTTCCGGACAAGAAAGTCAGCCCCAGCATTTT - TRBJ1-5 TRBV27 few
CASSFIGQAHNQPQHF TGTGCCAGCAGTTTCATTGGACAGGCACACAATCAGCCCCAGCATTTT TRBD1 TRBJ1-5 TRBV27 -
CASSLTGLYEQYF TGTGCCAGCAGTTTGACAGGGCTTTACGAGCAGTACTTC TRBD1 TRBJ2-7 TRBV6-1 -
CASSHRDRGTYEQYF TGTGCCAGCAGTCACCGGGACAGGGGAACCTACGAGCAGTACTTC TRBD1 TRBJ2-7 TRBV27 -
CASSLEGQGYNEQFF TGTGCCAGCAGCTTAGAAGGACAGGGATACAATGAGCAGTTCTTC TRBD1 TRBJ2-1 TRBV7-9 -
CASSQLGSRMDGELFF TGCGCCAGCAGCCAGTTGGGGAGCAGGATGGACGGGGAGCTGTTTTTT - TRBJ2-2 TRBV4-1 -
CASSRDRYQEQYF TGCGCCAGTAGCCGGGACAGGTATCAGGAGCAGTACTTC TRBD1 TRBJ2-7 TRBV5-1 -
CASRAGTSGNEQFF TGTGCCAGTAGGGCCGGAACTTCAGGGAATGAGCAGTTCTTC - TRBJ2-1 TRBV19 -
CASSRNRDHGYTF TGTGCCAGCAGCCGTAACAGGGATCATGGCTACACCTTC - TRBJ1-2 TRBV6-5 -